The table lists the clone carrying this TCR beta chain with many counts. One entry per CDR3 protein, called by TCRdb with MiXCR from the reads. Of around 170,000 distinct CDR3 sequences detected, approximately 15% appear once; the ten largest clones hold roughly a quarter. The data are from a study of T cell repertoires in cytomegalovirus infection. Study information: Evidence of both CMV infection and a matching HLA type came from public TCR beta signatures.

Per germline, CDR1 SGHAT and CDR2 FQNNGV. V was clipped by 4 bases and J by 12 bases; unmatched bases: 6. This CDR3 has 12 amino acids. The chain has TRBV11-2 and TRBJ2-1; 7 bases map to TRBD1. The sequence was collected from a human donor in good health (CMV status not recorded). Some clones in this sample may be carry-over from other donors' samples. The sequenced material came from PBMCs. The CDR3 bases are TGTGCCAGCAGCTCCGACAGGGATGTGCAGTTCTTC. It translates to CASSSDRDVQFF.